This T cell receptor (beta chain) emerged from a study of prognosis after radiotherapy for stage I lung cancer. Multiplex PCR in two rounds served to amplify TCR beta CDR3 from genomic DNA. Gene-specific primers for each TRBV and TRBJ gene drove first-round PCR. TCRdb recomputed calls from the multiplex PCR reads with MiXCR, one row per CDR3 protein. The sample holds 20,000 to 30,000 distinct CDR3 sequences, about 40% seen once. Trimming pared 3 bases from V and 6 bases from J, leaving 11 bases between. Germline V gives CDR1 MNHNS, CDR2 SASEGT. This CDR3 is 14 amino acids long. This clonotype was counted between two and nine times.

The TCR was taken from a donor over 45 with non-small cell lung cancer. The sequencing here drew on PBMCs, taken before or after stereotactic body radiation therapy (not recorded which). The chain recombines TRBV6-1 with TRBJ2-2, with D perhaps matching TRBD1 (6 bases). The CDR3, as DNA: TGTGCCAGCAGTGACTCGTCAGGGGCCGGGGAGCTGTTTTTT. Protein product: CASSDSSGAGELFF.